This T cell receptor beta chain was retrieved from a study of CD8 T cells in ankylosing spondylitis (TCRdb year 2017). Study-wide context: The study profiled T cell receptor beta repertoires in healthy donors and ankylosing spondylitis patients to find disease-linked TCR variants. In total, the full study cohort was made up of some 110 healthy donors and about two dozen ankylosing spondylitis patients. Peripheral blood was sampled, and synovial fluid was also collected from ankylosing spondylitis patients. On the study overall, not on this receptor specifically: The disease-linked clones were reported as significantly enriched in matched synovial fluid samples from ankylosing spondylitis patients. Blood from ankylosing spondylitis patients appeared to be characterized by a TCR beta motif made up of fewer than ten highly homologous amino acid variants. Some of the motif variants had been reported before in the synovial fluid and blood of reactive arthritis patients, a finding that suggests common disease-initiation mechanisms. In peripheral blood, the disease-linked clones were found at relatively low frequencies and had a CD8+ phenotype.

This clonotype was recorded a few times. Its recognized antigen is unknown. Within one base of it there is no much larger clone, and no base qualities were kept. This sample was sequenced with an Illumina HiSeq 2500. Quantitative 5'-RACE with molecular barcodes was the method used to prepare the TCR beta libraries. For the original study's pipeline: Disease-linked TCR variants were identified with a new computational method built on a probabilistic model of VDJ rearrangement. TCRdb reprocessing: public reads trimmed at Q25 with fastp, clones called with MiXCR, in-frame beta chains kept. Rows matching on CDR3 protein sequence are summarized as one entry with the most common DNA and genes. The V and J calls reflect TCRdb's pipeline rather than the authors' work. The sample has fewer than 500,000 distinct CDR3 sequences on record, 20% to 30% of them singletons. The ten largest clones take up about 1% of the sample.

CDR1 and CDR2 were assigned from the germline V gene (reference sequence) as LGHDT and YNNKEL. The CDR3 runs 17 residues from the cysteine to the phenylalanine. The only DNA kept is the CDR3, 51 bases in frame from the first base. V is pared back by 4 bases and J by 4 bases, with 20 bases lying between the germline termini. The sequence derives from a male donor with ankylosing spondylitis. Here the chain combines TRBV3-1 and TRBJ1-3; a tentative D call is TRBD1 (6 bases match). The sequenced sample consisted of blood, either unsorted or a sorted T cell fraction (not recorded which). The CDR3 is CASSLTQNRVAGNTIYF. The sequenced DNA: TGTGCCAGCAGCCTGACCCAGAACAGGGTGGCCGGAAACACCATATATTTT.